A single sample is the source of the 25 T cell receptor beta chains below, sequenced in a study of cytomegalovirus exposure and HLA in healthy donors. The PCR was carried out with 60 Vbeta primers and 13 Jbeta primers. Generated by immunoSEQ multiplex PCR, the TCRdb table keeps only in-frame clones and is missing some. This sample's table has 30,000 to 35,000 clones. The sequenced sample was PBMCs. All receptors come from a woman between 40 and 50 years old in good health and CMV-seropositive.

With respect to this clone: At one boundary the junction diverges from the germline segment, which might be a read error. The same CDR3 is also encoded by other DNA sequences in this sample. The chain carries TRBV9 and TRBJ2-3, with 7 bases matching TRBD1. The CDR3 length is 15 residues. CDR1 and CDR2 (germline): SGDLS, YYNGEE. CDR3 nucleotides: TGCGCCAGCAGAACTACAGGGGACGGCACAGATACGCAGTATTTT. The encoded protein is CASRTTGDGTDTQYF.

The V gene is TRBV27, the J gene TRBJ2-7; 8 bases match TRBD2. Germline loops: CDR1 MNHEY, CDR2 SMNVEV (reference sequence). V lost 3 bases, J lost 3 bases, and 7 bases stayed unmatched. This CDR3 spans 15 amino acids. As DNA, the CDR3 is TGTGCCAGCAGTTTGGGTAGCGGGGAATACTACGAGCAGTACTTC. Protein: CASSLGSGEYYEQYF.

This chain links TRBV5-4 with TRBJ1-6; D remains unclear. Germline V gene sequence: CDR1 SGHNT, CDR2 YYREEE (reference sequence). The CDR3 sequence is 15 residues long. With 0 bases removed from V and 10 bases from J, the gap between germline ends came to 14 bases. This CDR3 is CASSLAQVIGSPLHF. CDR3 coding DNA: TGTGCCAGCAGCTTGGCCCAGGTGATCGGATCACCCCTCCACTTT.

V gene TRBV5-1 combines with J gene TRBJ1-4, with unresolved D. Germline values: CDR1 SGHRS, CDR2 YFSETQ. Trimming cost V 0 bases and J 2 bases, with 5 bases left between them. This CDR3 has 14 residues. In DNA, the CDR3 is TGCGCCAGCAGCTTGGGGGCCACTAATGAAAAACTGTTTTTT. It encodes CASSLGATNEKLFF.

The genes are TRBV6-5 and TRBJ2-2; the match to TRBD2 covers 7 bases. The V gene end was trimmed by 6 bases and the J gene end by 15 bases; junction bases not matched to a gene: 10. Germline CDR1 reads MNHEY; CDR2 reads SVGAGI. The CDR3 runs to 12 residues. The CDR3: CASRLTGGRLFF. In nucleotides, the CDR3 is TGTGCCAGCAGACTTACGGGGGGAAGGTTGTTTTTT.

The CDR3 sequence: CASTPSGSYNEQFF. In nucleotides, the CDR3 is TGTGCCAGCACCCCTAGCGGATCCTACAATGAGCAGTTCTTC. The chain recombines TRBV2 with TRBJ2-1; 7 nucleotides agree with TRBD2. The V gene's germline CDR1 is SNHLY and CDR2 FYNNEI. The CDR3 is 14 amino acids. With V trimmed by 7 bases and J by 1 base, 4 bases remained unmatched.

The V gene is TRBV28, the J gene TRBJ1-6, with TRBD1 as a possible D gene (6 bases). Trimming left V 6 bases short and J 7 bases short, with 25 bases between. Germline values: CDR1 MDHEN, CDR2 SYDVKM. The CDR3 length is 18 residues. Here the CDR3 reads CASSPTGAALGWNSPLHF. As DNA, the CDR3 is TGTGCCAGCAGCCCGACAGGCGCCGCCCTAGGTTGGAATTCACCCCTCCACTTT.

The chain is built from TRBV7-2 and TRBJ2-1; 9 nucleotides align to TRBD2. This CDR3 is 19 amino acids long. V lost 5 bases to trimming and J lost 0 bases; unmatched junction nucleotides: 14. The germline CDR1 and CDR2 sequences are SGHTA and FQGNSA. CDR3 protein: CASSLKGGGVTSSYNEQFF. DNA of the CDR3: TGTGCCAGCAGCCTGAAGGGCGGGGGGGTCACCAGCTCCTACAATGAGCAGTTCTTC.

The J gene is TRBJ1-4, the V gene TRBV2, with D hard to call. This CDR3 comprises 13 residues. The V gene's germline CDR1 is SNHLY and CDR2 FYNNEI. The V gene lost 2 bases and the J gene lost 12 bases, with 13 bases spanning the gap. The chain's CDR3 is CASSETPVFELFF. The CDR3 coding sequence is TGTGCCAGCAGTGAAACACCCGTTTTTGAACTGTTTTTT.

This sequence joins TRBV6-5 and TRBJ1-1; weak D call: TRBD1 (6 bases). The CDR3 is 14 residues long. The V end was cut by 6 bases, the J end by 6 bases, with 17 bases between. Germline lookup yields CDR1 MNHEY and CDR2 SVGAGI. CDR3 in amino acids: CASREQGRWAEAFF. The CDR3, as DNA: TGTGCCAGCAGGGAACAGGGCAGGTGGGCTGAAGCTTTCTTT.

The V call is TRBV18, the J call TRBJ1-5; 10 bases map to TRBD1. The CDR3 covers 16 residues. Germline assignment: CDR1 KGHSH and CDR2 LQKENI. V gave up 2 bases and J gave up 3 bases; unmatched junction bases: 4. Here the CDR3 DNA reads TGTGCCAGCTCACCAGCGGGACAGGGGTACAATCAGCCCCAGCATTTT. Its translation: CASSPAGQGYNQPQHF.

The chain recombines TRBV27 with TRBJ2-1; D uncertain. From germline, CDR1 is MNHEY and CDR2 SMNVEV (reference sequence). V lost 3 bases, J lost 0 bases, and 6 bases lay in between. The CDR3 consists of 14 residues. The CDR3 here is CASSFSSSYNEQFF. DNA for the CDR3: TGTGCCAGCAGTTTTTCCAGCTCCTACAATGAGCAGTTCTTC.

J is TRBJ1-2 and V is TRBV10-3; D gene unclear. The CDR3 is 14 amino acids. Trimming stripped 2 bases from V and 3 bases from J, with 10 bases between. The V gene's germline CDR1 is ENHRY and CDR2 SYGVKD. DNA for the CDR3: TGTGCCATCAGTGAGAGAGCTGGTGACTATGGCTACACCTTC. Amino acid sequence: CAISERAGDYGYTF.

The V call is TRBV5-1, the J call TRBJ2-7, with D maybe TRBD1 (6 bases). CDR1 is SGHRS, CDR2 YFSETQ, per germline. V gave up 7 bases and J gave up 1 base, with 12 bases separating them. The CDR3 extends over 13 amino acids. CDR3 sequence reads: CASAPDRSYEQYF. CDR3 DNA sequence: TGCGCCAGCGCCCCGGACAGATCCTACGAGCAGTACTTC.

The chain carries TRBV13 and TRBJ2-1; D not resolved. V was pared by 1 base and J by 5 bases, with 6 bases between. Germline values: CDR1 PRHDT, CDR2 FYEKMQ (reference sequence). The CDR3 sequence is 13 residues long. CDR3 in DNA: TGTGCCAGCAGCTTAGTCAGTGACAATGAGCAGTTCTTC. Its translation is CASSLVSDNEQFF.

The chain employs TRBV4-3 and TRBJ2-7; D is undetermined. Germline V gene lookup returns CDR1 LGHNA and CDR2 YSLEER. The CDR3 sequence is 16 residues long. The ends were cut back, 0 bases at V and 3 bases at J, with 15 bases in the middle. CDR3 DNA: TGCGCCAGCAGCCAAGATCGAACAGTATCATACTACGAGCAGTACTTC. Translated: CASSQDRTVSYYEQYF.

This chain links TRBV4-2 with TRBJ1-1; D might be TRBD1 (5 bases). This CDR3 contains 14 residues. Between the trimmed V and J ends, which lost 1 base and 1 base, there was a span of 7 bases. The germline gives CDR1 LGHNA, CDR2 YNFKEQ. CDR3 loop: CASSQVTGNTEAFF. The CDR3 DNA reads as TGTGCCAGCAGCCAAGTCACAGGGAACACTGAAGCTTTCTTT.

The genes are TRBV14 and TRBJ2-2; no reliable D call. V was shortened by 4 bases and J by 4 bases, with 7 bases between the two germline ends. Germline V gives CDR1 SGHDN, CDR2 FVKESK. This CDR3 is 13 amino acids long. The CDR3 loop is CASSLAGTGELFF. CDR3 coding DNA: TGTGCCAGCAGCCTAGCCGGCACCGGGGAGCTGTTTTTT. The full variable domain, with the rest looked up from reference TRBV14 and TRBJ2-2, is EAGVTQFPSHSVIEKGQTVTLRCDPISGHDNLYWYRRVMGKEIKFLLHFVKESKQDESGMPNNRFLAERTGGTYSTLKVQPAELEDSGVYFCASSLAGTGELFFGEGSRLTVL.

This chain connects TRBV5-1 to TRBJ2-5, with a possible D match to TRBD2 (6 bases). This CDR3 is built from 16 residues. Germline CDR1 is SGHRS and CDR2 is YFSETQ. Trimming shortened V by 3 bases and J by 5 bases, and 20 bases separated the two germline ends. CDR3 DNA sequence: TGCGCCAGCAGCTCCTACGCGGGGACGGGGCGGGAGACCCAGTACTTC. Its protein product is CASSSYAGTGRETQYF.

The V and J genes are TRBV7-6 and TRBJ2-7; 7 nucleotides agree with TRBD1. Germline V CDR1 and CDR2: SGHVS, FNYEAQ. The J segment lost 2 bases and the V segment lost 2 bases, leaving 3 bases of the junction unmatched. This CDR3 has 14 amino acids. The CDR3 region has the DNA TGTGCCAGCAGCTTAAGACAGGGCCCCTACGAGCAGTACTTC. It is translated as CASSLRQGPYEQYF.

The chain recombines TRBV5-1 with TRBJ2-6; TRBD1 aligns across 8 bases. Germline V CDR1 and CDR2: SGHRS, YFSETQ. Trimming cost V 4 bases and J 3 bases; bases outside gene matches: 3. The CDR3 has 15 amino acids. The CDR3: CASSLTGDGANVLTF. The CDR3, as DNA: TGCGCCAGCAGCCTGACAGGGGATGGGGCCAACGTCCTGACTTTC. The full variable domain, its missing parts supplied by reference TRBV5-1 and TRBJ2-6, is KAGVTQTPRYLIKTRGQQVTLSCSPISGHRSVSWYQQTPGQGLQFLFEYFSETQRNKGNFPGRFSGRQFSNSRSEMNVSTLELGDSALYLCASSLTGDGANVLTFGAGSRLTVL.

The rearrangement links TRBV18 to TRBJ1-6; 7 positions match TRBD1. The V gene's germline CDR1 is KGHSH and CDR2 LQKENI. The CDR3 consists of 16 residues. J was trimmed by 5 bases and V by 1 base; bases with no gene match: 5. The chain's CDR3 is CASSPRQGFDNSPLHF. As DNA, the CDR3 is TGTGCCAGCTCACCACGACAGGGTTTCGATAATTCACCCCTCCACTTT.

The gene calls are TRBV5-1 and TRBJ1-3, with D uncertain. Germline-derived CDR1 and CDR2 are SGHRS and YFSETQ. Trimming stripped 3 bases from V and 0 bases from J, with 13 bases between. The CDR3 runs 16 residues. CDR3 bases: TGCGCCAGCAGCTCTATTACGCCGAGCTCTGGAAACACCATATATTTT. This encodes CASSSITPSSGNTIYF.

Its frequency marks this clone as medium-sized. The V and J genes are TRBV19 and TRBJ2-2; TRBD1 is a possible D gene (5 bases). Trimming took 8 bases from V and 3 from J, leaving 13 bases between them. The CDR3 is 14 amino acids. The germline gives CDR1 LNHDA, CDR2 SQIVND (reference sequence). The CDR3 region is CASAQVAYTGELFF. In DNA form, the CDR3 reads TGTGCCAGTGCACAGGTCGCGTACACCGGGGAGCTGTTTTTT. Supplemented by reference TRBV19 and TRBJ2-2, the full variable domain reads DGGITQSPKYLFRKEGQNVTLSCEQNLNHDAMYWYRQDPGQGLRLIYYSQIVNDFQKGDIAEGYSVSREKKESFPLTVTSAQKNPTAFYLCASAQVAYTGELFFGEGSRLTVL.

V usage is TRBV7-9 and J usage is TRBJ2-1, with 7 bases aligning to TRBD2. The ends lost 5 bases at V and 0 bases at J; junction bases unmatched: 10. The CDR3 is made up of 17 amino acids. CDR1 and CDR2 (germline): SEHNR, FQNEAQ (reference sequence). The CDR3 region is CASSPTSPTSSYNEQFF. The CDR3, as DNA: TGTGCCAGCAGCCCGACTAGCCCGACGAGCTCCTACAATGAGCAGTTCTTC.